This TCR beta chain was sequenced during a study of shared clonotypes between healthy human individuals. The CDR3 loop spans 14 amino acids. Germline CDR1 reads MNHNY; CDR2 reads SVGAGI (reference sequence). V gave up 0 bases and J gave up 3 bases, with 8 bases separating them. Investigators spread the genomic DNA of each subset evenly over several immunoSEQ plates. The table came from immunoSEQ multiplex PCR; TCRdb's copy has only in-frame clones and leaves some out. This sample has roughly 2.2 million clones, with 93% found just once. The receptor's source is a man aged 18 to 30 in good health. Some clones in this sample may be carry-over from other donors' samples. The gene calls are TRBV6-6 and TRBJ1-1, with no clear D. Sequenced sample: naive CD4+ T cells from PBMCs. Regarding subset: CD45RA+ positively selected. The CDR3 sequence is CASSYSLVDTEAFF. CDR3 DNA: TGTGCCAGCAGTTACTCCTTAGTGGACACTGAAGCTTTCTTT.